One and the same sample provided the 19 T cell receptor beta chains below, sequenced in a study of T cells in Graves' hyperthyroidism and ophthalmopathy. It was RNA transcripts that yielded the amplified TCR beta CDR3 regions. A set of HTBI primers served as the primers for a first-round RT-PCR of the TCR CDR3. TCRdb independently ran MiXCR on the multiplex PCR reads; one entry per CDR3 protein. Of around 580,000 distinct CDR3 sequences listed, 16% are singletons. Sample: blood. The receptors stem from a woman aged 18-29 years with Graves' hyperthyroidism.

The V gene is TRBV5-5, the J gene TRBJ1-6, with TRBD1 as a possible D gene (5 bases). Germline CDR1 is SGHKS and CDR2 is YYEKEE (reference sequence). CDR3 length: 17 residues. Trimming took 2 bases from V and 6 from J, leaving 18 bases between them. The CDR3 DNA reads TGTGCCAGCAGCTTATCCCCCCCGCGGGGGACTAATTCACCCCTCCACTTT. Translation: CASSLSPPRGTNSPLHF.

V and J are TRBV6-2 or TRBV6-3 and TRBJ2-7; D might be TRBD2 (5 bases). Germline loops: CDR1 MNHEY, CDR2 SVGEGT. V lost 7 bases and J 1 base, leaving 17 bases between the germline ends. CDR3 length equals 15 residues. The CDR3 sequence: CASTISPGVSYEQYF. The DNA for the CDR3 is TGTGCCAGCACTATATCCCCCGGGGTGTCCTACGAGCAGTACTTC.

The rearrangement joins TRBV10-3 to TRBJ2-3, with D perhaps matching TRBD1 or TRBD2 (6 bases each). The germline V gene has CDR1 ENHRY and CDR2 SYGVKD. V lost 3 bases and J lost 2, with 12 bases in between. The CDR3 totals 15 residues. The CDR3 DNA sequence: TGTGCCATCAGTGAACGGTGGGGGGCCACAGATACGCAGTATTTT. Protein product: CAISERWGATDTQYF.

The chain's CDR3 is CSAVKPGTGLYEQYF. The CDR3 DNA reads TGCAGTGCAGTAAAACCCGGGACAGGACTCTACGAGCAGTACTTC. The chain joins TRBV20-1 to TRBJ2-7; 8 nucleotides agree with TRBD1. This CDR3 region has 15 residues. From germline, CDR1 is DFQATT and CDR2 SNEGSKA (reference sequence). Trimming cost V 6 bases and J 3 bases; bases outside gene matches: 13.

In this sample, this clonotype turned up many times. The chain has TRBV20-1 and TRBJ1-2, with D possibly being TRBD1 (6 bases). The CDR3 length is 13 residues. Trimming removed 3 bases from V and 6 bases from J, with 14 bases in between. Germline-derived CDR1 and CDR2 are DFQATT and SNEGSKA (reference sequence). Here the CDR3 reads CSASLDRVNGYTF. CDR3 DNA: TGCAGTGCTAGCCTGGACAGAGTTAATGGCTACACCTTC.

V and J are TRBV29-1 and TRBJ2-3; perhaps TRBD2 as D (7 bases). Trimming pared 6 bases from V and 2 bases from J, leaving 15 bases between. CDR3 length: 14 amino acids. Germline loops: CDR1 SQVTM, CDR2 ANQGSEA. DNA of the CDR3: TGCAGCGTGGCTGGGGGGGGCAACACAGATACGCAGTATTTT. Translation: CSVAGGGNTDTQYF.

This clonotype turned up a few times. The chain is built from TRBV6-2 or TRBV6-3 and TRBJ2-7, with D perhaps given as TRBD1 or TRBD2 (6 bases each). Germline CDR1 is MNHEY and CDR2 is SVGEGT. Trimming took off 0 bases at V and 3 bases at J, with 15 bases between the two ends. CDR3 size: 16 residues. The CDR3 loop is CASSYSGGPGDYEQYF. CDR3 in DNA: TGTGCCAGCAGTTACTCAGGGGGGCCAGGGGACTACGAGCAGTACTTC.

This clonotype was observed at least ten times. This chain joins TRBV18 and TRBJ1-1; no reliable D call. The CDR3 is made up of 13 amino acids. V lost 3 bases and J 6 bases, leaving 11 bases between the germline ends. Germline values: CDR1 KGHSH, CDR2 LQKENI. CDR3 nucleotide sequence: TGTGCCAGCTCACCCCGGCAGGACGCTGAAGCTTTCTTT. Translating it yields CASSPRQDAEAFF.

This clonotype was observed at least ten times. The gene calls are TRBV7-8 and TRBJ2-7, with D possibly TRBD1 on 6 matching bases. The CDR3 loop spans 13 amino acids. The V end lost 5 bases, the J end lost 2 bases, and 10 bases lay between the germline ends. CDR1 is SGHVS and CDR2 is FQNEAQ in the germline V gene. The CDR3 here is CASSRRDTYEQYF. CDR3 sequence (DNA): TGTGCCAGCAGCCGACGGGACACCTACGAGCAGTACTTC.

Notes on this clonotype: A clone one base away is much larger, so this may be a read error. The chain joins TRBV2 to TRBJ2-7, with D hard to call. Between the trimmed V and J ends, which lost 6 bases and 2 bases, there was a span of 11 bases. Germline assignment: CDR1 SNHLY and CDR2 FYNNEI. The CDR3 is made up of 13 amino acids. The CDR3 sequence: CASSQTLTYEQYF. DNA for the CDR3: TGTGCCAGCAGCCAGACTCTAACCTACGAGCAGTACTTC.

The chain couples TRBV4-1 to TRBJ2-3; 8 bases agree with TRBD1. CDR1 is MGHRA and CDR2 is YSYEKL in the germline V gene. V was clipped by 2 bases and J by 0 bases; unmatched bases: 4. The length of the CDR3 is 16 residues. The CDR3 loop is CASSQTGGPSTDTQYF. CDR3 bases: TGCGCCAGCAGCCAAACAGGGGGACCTAGCACAGATACGCAGTATTTT.

In this sample, this clonotype turned up many times. CDR3 in DNA: TGCAGTGCTAACGGGTTAGCCAAAAACATTCAGTACTTC. Protein product: CSANGLAKNIQYF. The V and J genes are TRBV20-1 and TRBJ2-4; D gene unclear. CDR1 DFQATT and CDR2 SNEGSKA come from the germline V gene (reference sequence). CDR3 size: 13 residues. V lost 4 bases and J 0 bases, leaving 7 bases between the germline ends.

This clonotype was seen a few times. A single base separates this from a much larger clone, so it may be a read error. V gene TRBV12-3 or TRBV12-4 combines with J gene TRBJ1-1, with D possibly matching TRBD1 (5 bases). V dropped 5 bases and J dropped 1 base, with 20 bases sitting between them. The CDR3 sequence is 17 residues long. CDR3 in amino acids: CASSQTSSRVKNTEAFF. The DNA of the CDR3 is TGTGCCAGCAGTCAGACCTCCTCCAGGGTGAAGAACACTGAAGCTTTCTTT.

Only a few counts were recorded for this clonotype. The chain joins TRBV27 to TRBJ2-1, with D possibly TRBD2 on 6 matching bases. The CDR3 extends over 16 amino acids. Germline assignment: CDR1 MNHEY and CDR2 SMNVEV (reference sequence). V gave up 4 bases and J gave up 1 base, with 14 bases separating them. The CDR3 nucleotides read TGTGCCAGCAGTTGGGCGGGCGGGGATTCCTACAATGAGCAGTTCTTC. Translating gives CASSWAGGDSYNEQFF.

A few counts support this clonotype. The CDR3 loop reads CASSYSRAGGDNEQFF. For the CDR3, the DNA is TGTGCCAGCAGCTACAGTCGGGCGGGGGGGGACAATGAGCAGTTCTTC. The chain uses TRBV7-8 and TRBJ2-1; 9 nucleotides align to TRBD2. V lost 4 bases and J lost 5; bases outside the gene matches: 9. Per the germline V gene, CDR1 is SGHVS and CDR2 is FQNEAQ. The CDR3 length is 16 residues.

V gene TRBV5-4 combines with J gene TRBJ1-1; perhaps TRBD1 as D (6 bases). This CDR3 has 15 amino acids. Germline V gene data show CDR1 as SGHNT and CDR2 as YYREEE (reference sequence). V was pared by 1 base and J by 4 bases, with 14 bases between. The CDR3 DNA follows: TGTGCCAGCAGCTTGTTCGCAGGGGCGGGCACTGAAGCTTTCTTT. It translates to CASSLFAGAGTEAFF.

This clonotype came up many times. The rearrangement uses TRBV11-3 and TRBJ2-2; D remains unclear. The CDR3 has 13 amino acids. With 8 bases removed from V and 2 bases from J, the gap between germline ends came to 9 bases. From germline, CDR1 is SGHNT and CDR2 YENEEA. The CDR3 coding sequence is TGTGCCAGCTCGTGGGGAAACACCGGGGAGCTGTTTTTT. It codes for CASSWGNTGELFF.

This clonotype was counted only a few times. The chain couples TRBV20-1 to TRBJ2-1; D is undetermined. V was pared by 5 bases and J by 0 bases, with 11 bases between. The CDR3 contains 14 residues. Germline CDR1 is DFQATT and CDR2 is SNEGSKA (reference sequence). CDR3 sequence reads: CSAPPGGSYNEQFF. CDR3 coding DNA: TGCAGTGCTCCCCCGGGCGGCTCCTACAATGAGCAGTTCTTC.

The rearrangement joins TRBV7-9 to TRBJ2-2; 15 bases map to TRBD2. The germline CDR1 and CDR2 sequences are SEHNR and FQNEAQ (reference sequence). CDR3 length: 16 residues. V lost 8 bases to trimming and J lost 7 bases; unmatched junction nucleotides: 8. CDR3 nucleotide sequence: TGTGCCAGCGCCGGACTAGCGGGGGGGCCTAGCGGGGAGCTGTTTTTT. This codes for CASAGLAGGPSGELFF.